The clone carrying this T cell receptor (beta chain) was picked up one time. The antigen remains unidentified. The data stem from a study of T cells in localized non-small cell lung cancer. V trimming: 4 bases; J trimming: 4 bases; junction bases outside the gene matches: 7. There are 15 residues in the CDR3. Germline V gives CDR1 SGDLS, CDR2 YYNGEE. Assay used: immunoSEQ multiplex PCR; TCRdb lists only in-frame clones, some missing. The sample consists of 30,000 to 35,000 clones, 88% of them appearing once. Findings of the study overall: Blood T cell density predicted longer survival; adjacent-lung clonality, shorter. Analysis by sequencing included only one tumor region, so heterogeneity remains possible. Uninvolved neighboring lung showed the greatest T cell clonality, exceeding tumor. Researchers found a median approximately 53 of the top 100 tumor clones in adjacent lung.

The clonotype comes from a woman aged 40-69 years with stage I lung adenocarcinoma. The specimen was peripheral blood, collected before any cancer treatment. V gene TRBV9 combines with J gene TRBJ1-2; the match to TRBD1 covers 10 bases. The CDR3 protein is CASSPGTGDPYGYTF. DNA of the CDR3: TGTGCCAGCAGCCCCGGGACAGGGGACCCCTATGGCTACACCTTC.